Given below is one T cell receptor (beta chain) in context. This specimen comes from a study of blood T cell repertoires in COVID-19. Across the study: PBMCs, B-cell-depleted T cells, or T cells provided the cDNA or gDNA that made up the material.

Germline V lookup: CDR1 LGHDT, CDR2 YNNKEL (reference sequence). The CDR3 consists of 14 residues. Trimming pared 3 bases from V and 3 bases from J, leaving 12 bases between. TCRdb's copy holds only in-frame clones and misses some; the assay was immunoSEQ multiplex PCR. The sample lists over 250,000 clones, 60% to 75% occurring once. The receptor's source is a woman of 80 years or more with acute or convalescent COVID-19. The material sequenced was peripheral blood. This chain uses TRBV3-1 (or the pseudogene TRBV3-2) with TRBJ2-7; D not certain. CDR3 sequence: CASSHGSTVYEQYF. Here the CDR3 DNA reads TGTGCCAGCAGCCACGGCTCGACTGTCTACGAGCAGTACTTC.